This T cell receptor beta chain is from a study of blood T cell repertoires in COVID-19 (TCRdb year 2020). Looking at the study overall: The collaborator samples originated in the United States, Italy and Spain and spanned the acute and convalescent phases of COVID-19. A freely available public database, intended as a resource for researchers studying the immune response to SARS-CoV-2, is where the repertoires were released. The material from the prospective study consisted of cDNA or gDNA derived from T cells, B-cell-depleted T cells, or PBMCs. Where available, HLA class I and class II types were obtained from metadata supplied by the sample provider rather than from assay-based typing. Samples were obtained from the ongoing ImmuneRACE study (first 160 participants) and from some 1,200 subjects provided by 6 global collaborators. The sample metadata nearly always contained a de-identified subject ID, COVID-19 status, age in years and sex. The dataset comprised deeply sampled blood TCRbeta repertoires from subjects exposed to, actively infected with, or recovered from COVID-19.

TCRbeta CDR3 regions were amplified from genomic DNA using the immunoSEQ Assay, a bias-controlled multiplex PCR. The authors' pipeline ran thus. The number of nucleated cells in each sample was estimated from the amplification of reference gene primers within the assay. To quantify the absolute abundance of each unique TCRbeta CDR3 rearrangement, sequence reads were collapsed and filtered. For each sample, productive Simpson clonality was calculated by taking the square root of Simpson's diversity index across productive rearrangements. Held by TCRdb, this immuneACCESS table contains in-frame sequences only and omits some clones. Under half of the omission traces to an unresolved V gene where checked; the cause of the rest is unknown. D and trimming were read from the DNA, whereas the V and J calls and clone size are those reported in that table. The sample contains 85,000 to 130,000 clones, just under 95% of them found a single time. The top ten constitute around 5.7% of the sample.

With respect to this clone: Which antigen it targets is not known. Base qualities are not at hand, and no much larger clone is one base apart.

Findings and caveats that apply to the study as a whole: How much clinical and demographic metadata was included differed by source and by participant, and the metadata was provided uncurated.

Collaborating institutions collected whole blood in K2EDTA tubes following their own protocols. For TCRbeta analysis, collaborators shipped samples in one of three forms: frozen whole blood, isolated PBMCs, or DNA extracted from either of those sample types. This sequence was found in a man in his 70s with acute or convalescent COVID-19. Sequencing used peripheral blood.

Here the CDR3 is given as CASSLSGPLQHF. The DNA is as follows: TGTGCCAGCAGTTTATCAGGGCCCCTCCAGCATTTT. Rearrangement joined TRBV28 to TRBJ1-5; D gene: possibly TRBD1, on 5 matching bases. Deletion took 1 base off V and 12 bases off J, with a span of 10 bases between the germline ends. Its CDR3 holds 12 amino acids, cysteine through phenylalanine. Only the CDR3 DNA stays, 36 bases, in frame from base 1. CDR1 is given as MDHEN and CDR2 as SYDVKM, both from the germline V gene.